A single sample gave rise to the 14 T cell receptor beta chains below, sequenced in a study of a mutant IDH1 vaccine in newly diagnosed glioma. Time point noted: week 11, during vaccination. One vaccine dose held 300 ug of mutant IDH1 20-mer peptide and came with topical imiquimod. This table comes from immunoSEQ multiplex PCR, and its TCRdb copy is limited to in-frame clones, with some not included. The sample holds about 21,000 clones; roughly 91% are singletons and the top ten take around 5.7%. Their antigens remain unidentified. This specimen was PBMCs, taken from a glioma patient whose treatment included an IDH1 peptide vaccine. These receptors came from a woman between 35 and 50 years old with glioma.

Only one count was recorded for this clone. The chain employs TRBV10-3 and TRBJ2-1; 9 nucleotides agree with TRBD2. Germline V gene sequence: CDR1 ENHRY, CDR2 SYGVKD. Trimming cost V 0 bases and J 3 bases; bases outside gene matches: 9. CDR3 length: 18 residues. CDR3 nucleotide sequence: TGTGCCATCAGTGAGTCGTCGCTAGCGGGGCCCATCTACAATGAGCAGTTCTTC. As protein: CAISESSLAGPIYNEQFF.

In its sample, this clone was seen once. V gene TRBV10-2 combines with J gene TRBJ2-5, with TRBD2 matching 14 bases. Germline lookup yields CDR1 WSHSY and CDR2 SAAADI. The CDR3 runs to 19 residues. V was pared by 4 bases and J by 2 bases, with 12 bases of the junction left unmatched. DNA of the CDR3: TGCGCCAGCAGTGGTCCGAGGACTAGCGGGAGGAGCCTTCAAGAGACCCAGTACTTC. Translated, it gives CASSGPRTSGRSLQETQYF.

This rearrangement joins TRBV6-5 to TRBJ2-7, with 9 bases fitting TRBD2. The CDR3 is made up of 15 amino acids. The germline V gene encodes CDR1 MNHEY and CDR2 SVGAGI. Trimming cost V 6 bases and J 2 bases; bases outside gene matches: 8. The CDR3 reads CASRLGSGGTYEQYF. In DNA, the CDR3 is TGTGCCAGCAGACTCGGGAGCGGGGGGACCTACGAGCAGTACTTC.

This clone appeared a few times. The V call is TRBV10-1, the J call TRBJ1-1, with D hard to call. Per the germline V gene, CDR1 is WNHNN and CDR2 is SYGVQD (reference sequence). The V and J ends lost 6 bases and 1 base respectively, with 9 bases between them. The CDR3 runs 13 residues. The CDR3 bases are TGCGCCAGCAGGCTGGCCAGGAACACTGAAGCTTTCTTT. Its protein is CASRLARNTEAFF.

This chain links TRBV7-9 with TRBJ2-7, with D maybe TRBD1 (6 bases). In germline, CDR1 is SEHNR, CDR2 FQNEAQ (reference sequence). Between the trimmed V and J ends, which lost 6 bases and 0 bases, there was a span of 18 bases. The CDR3 is 16 amino acids. In DNA form, the CDR3 reads TGTGCCAGCAGATCGACAGGCCCTAGCAGCTCCTACGAGCAGTACTTC. Protein: CASRSTGPSSSYEQYF.

This clone was observed a single time. The chain recombines TRBV4-3 with TRBJ2-5; D is unresolved. Germline CDR1 LGHNA, CDR2 YSLEER. The V gene lost 0 bases and the J gene lost 2 bases, with 10 bases spanning the gap. The CDR3 totals 15 residues. This chain's CDR3 is CASSQDLNRQETQYF. The DNA for the CDR3 is TGCGCCAGCAGCCAAGATCTGAACAGACAAGAGACCCAGTACTTC.

V and J are TRBV7-8 and TRBJ1-3; D is perhaps TRBD1 (6 bases). The CDR3 covers 14 residues. The V gene lost 5 bases and the J gene lost 4 bases, with 12 bases spanning the gap. Germline V gives CDR1 SGHVS, CDR2 FQNEAQ. The DNA for the CDR3 is TGTGCCAGCAGCAACAGGGCGGGGGGAAACACCATATATTTT. Protein: CASSNRAGGNTIYF.

The genes are TRBV19 and TRBJ1-5; possible D gene TRBD1, 5 bases. Trimming removed 3 bases from V and 2 bases from J, with 11 bases in between. The CDR3 sequence is 15 residues long. Germline loops: CDR1 LNHDA, CDR2 SQIVND (reference sequence). CDR3 sequence reads: CASSMGGNGNQPQHF. For the CDR3, the DNA is TGTGCCAGTAGTATGGGGGGGAATGGCAATCAGCCCCAGCATTTT.

The rearrangement uses TRBV7-2 and TRBJ2-5; 7 nucleotides align to TRBD2. This CDR3 is 15 amino acids long. Germline V lookup: CDR1 SGHTA, CDR2 FQGNSA. The CDR3 sequence is CASGENGLVGETQYF. CDR3 nucleotides: TGTGCTTCGGGAGAGAACGGACTAGTTGGGGAGACCCAGTACTTC.

The chain employs TRBV2 and TRBJ2-3, with 10 bases matching TRBD2. CDR1 is SNHLY and CDR2 is FYNNEI in the germline V gene. This CDR3 is built from 16 residues. Trimming took 5 bases from V and 3 from J; bases not matched to a gene: 8. The CDR3 coding sequence is TGTGCCAGCAGTCTTACTAGCGGGGTGGCTACAGATACGCAGTATTTT. This translates into CASSLTSGVATDTQYF.

The genes are TRBV5-4 and TRBJ2-2; a possible D gene is TRBD2 (5 bases). Germline CDR1 SGHNT, CDR2 YYREEE (reference sequence). V lost 2 bases and J lost 7, with 9 bases in between. This CDR3 contains 13 residues. The CDR3 sequence: CASSLARGGELFF. The CDR3, as DNA: TGTGCCAGCAGCTTAGCACGGGGCGGGGAGCTGTTTTTT.

The CDR3 reads CAISEGQPNQPQHF. The CDR3 DNA reads as TGTGCCATCAGTGAGGGACAGCCCAATCAGCCCCAGCATTTT. This chain uses TRBV10-3 with TRBJ1-5; a possible D gene is TRBD1 (6 bases). This CDR3 is built from 14 residues. The germline gives CDR1 ENHRY, CDR2 SYGVKD. Trimming took 2 bases from V and 3 from J, leaving 8 bases between them.

The chain uses TRBV6-1 and TRBJ2-7; TRBD2 agrees at 9 bases. The CDR3 consists of 15 residues. CDR1 and CDR2 (germline): MNHNS, SASEGT. V lost 3 bases to trimming and J lost 4 bases; unmatched junction nucleotides: 7. The CDR3 reads CASSDLGTSWYEQYF. The CDR3 bases are TGTGCCAGCAGTGACCTCGGGACTAGCTGGTACGAGCAGTACTTC.

The V gene is TRBV2, the J gene TRBJ2-3, with a tentative D call TRBD2 (6 bases). V shed 3 bases and J shed 0 bases, with 10 bases lying between them. CDR3 length: 15 amino acids. CDR1 and CDR2 from the germline V gene are SNHLY and FYNNEI. The CDR3 DNA is TGTGCCAGCAGTGAGGAGCGGGCCAGCACAGATACGCAGTATTTT. The encoded protein is CASSEERASTDTQYF.